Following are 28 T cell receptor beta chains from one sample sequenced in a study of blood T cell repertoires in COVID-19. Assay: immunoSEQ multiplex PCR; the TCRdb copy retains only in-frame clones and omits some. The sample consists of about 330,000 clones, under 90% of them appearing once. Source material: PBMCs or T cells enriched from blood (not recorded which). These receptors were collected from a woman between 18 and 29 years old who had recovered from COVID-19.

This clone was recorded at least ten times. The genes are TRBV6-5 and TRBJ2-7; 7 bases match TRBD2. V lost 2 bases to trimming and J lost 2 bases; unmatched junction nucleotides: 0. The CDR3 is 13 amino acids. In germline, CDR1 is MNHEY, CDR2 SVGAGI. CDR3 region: CASSYGLAYEQYF. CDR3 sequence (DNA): TGTGCCAGCAGTTACGGACTAGCCTACGAGCAGTACTTC.

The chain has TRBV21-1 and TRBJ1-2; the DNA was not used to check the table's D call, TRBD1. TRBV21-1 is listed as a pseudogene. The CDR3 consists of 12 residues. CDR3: CASSKYRGGYTF. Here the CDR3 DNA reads TGTGCCAGCAGCAAATACAGGGGAGGCTACACCTTC.

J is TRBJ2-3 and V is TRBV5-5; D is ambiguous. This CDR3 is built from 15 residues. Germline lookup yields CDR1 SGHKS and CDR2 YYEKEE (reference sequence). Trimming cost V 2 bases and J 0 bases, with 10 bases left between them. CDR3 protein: CASSFSSRSTDTQYF. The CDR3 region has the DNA TGTGCCAGCAGCTTTAGCTCGAGGAGCACAGATACGCAGTATTTT.

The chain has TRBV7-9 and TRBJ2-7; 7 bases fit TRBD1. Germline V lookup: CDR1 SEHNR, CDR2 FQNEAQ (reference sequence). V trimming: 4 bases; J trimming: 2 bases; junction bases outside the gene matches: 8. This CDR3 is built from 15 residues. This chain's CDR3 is CASSSRQGPTYEQYF. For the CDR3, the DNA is TGTGCCAGCAGCTCCCGACAGGGTCCTACCTACGAGCAGTACTTC.

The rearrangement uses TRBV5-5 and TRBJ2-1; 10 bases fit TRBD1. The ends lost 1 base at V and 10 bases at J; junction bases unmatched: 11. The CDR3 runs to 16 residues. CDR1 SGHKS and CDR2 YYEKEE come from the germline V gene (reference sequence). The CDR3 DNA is TGTGCCAGCAGCTTGCCTACCGGGACAGGGGTTTTCGAGCAGTTCTTC. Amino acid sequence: CASSLPTGTGVFEQFF.

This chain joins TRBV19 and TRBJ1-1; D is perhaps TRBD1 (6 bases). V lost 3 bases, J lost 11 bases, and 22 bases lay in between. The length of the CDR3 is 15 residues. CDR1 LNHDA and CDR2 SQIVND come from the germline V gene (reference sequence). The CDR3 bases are TGTGCCAGTAGTATGCGGGGGGCAAGAGCTCCAGGGGCTTTCTTT. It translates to CASSMRGARAPGAFF.

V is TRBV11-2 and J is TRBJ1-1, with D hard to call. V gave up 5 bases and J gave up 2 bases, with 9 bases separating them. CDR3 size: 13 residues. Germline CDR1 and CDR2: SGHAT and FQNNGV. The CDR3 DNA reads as TGTGCCAGCAGCCCCTTGTTCAACACTGAAGCTTTCTTT. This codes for CASSPLFNTEAFF.

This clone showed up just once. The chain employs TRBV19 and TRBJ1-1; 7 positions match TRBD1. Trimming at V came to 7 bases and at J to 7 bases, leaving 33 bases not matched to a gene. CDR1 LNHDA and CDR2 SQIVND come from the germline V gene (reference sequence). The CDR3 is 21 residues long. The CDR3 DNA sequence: TGTGCCAGTACCCACTACCGGCTCCTCCCCCGGGACAGAGGCCGAGCCCTTGAAGCTTTCTTT. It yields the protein CASTHYRLLPRDRGRALEAFF.

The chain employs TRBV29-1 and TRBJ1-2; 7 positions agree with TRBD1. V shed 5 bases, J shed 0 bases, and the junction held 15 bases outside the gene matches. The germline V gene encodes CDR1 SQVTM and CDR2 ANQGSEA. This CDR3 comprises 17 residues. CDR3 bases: TGCAGCGTTCGAAGACATGGGACAGTGAAGGCTAACTATGGCTACACCTTC. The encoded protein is CSVRRHGTVKANYGYTF.

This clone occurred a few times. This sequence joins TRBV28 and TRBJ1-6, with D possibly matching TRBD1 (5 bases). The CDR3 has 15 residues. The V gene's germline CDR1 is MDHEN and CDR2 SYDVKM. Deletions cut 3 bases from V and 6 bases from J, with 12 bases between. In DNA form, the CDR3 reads TGTGCCAGCAGTTTGGGGCTCGGGCTTAATTCACCCCTCCACTTT. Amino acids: CASSLGLGLNSPLHF. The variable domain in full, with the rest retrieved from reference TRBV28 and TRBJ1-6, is DVKVTQSSRYLVKRTGEKVFLECVQDMDHENMFWYRQDPGLGLRLIYFSYDVKMKEKGDIPEGYSVSREKKERFSLILESASTNQTSMYLCASSLGLGLNSPLHFGNGTRLTVT.

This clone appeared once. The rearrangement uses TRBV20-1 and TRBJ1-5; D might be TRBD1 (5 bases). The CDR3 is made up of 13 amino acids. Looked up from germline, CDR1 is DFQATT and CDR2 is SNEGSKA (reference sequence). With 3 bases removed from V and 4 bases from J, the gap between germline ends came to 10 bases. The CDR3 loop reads CSASVAGNQPQHF. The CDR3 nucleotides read TGCAGTGCTAGTGTGGCAGGGAATCAGCCCCAGCATTTT.

Written as DNA, the CDR3 is TGTGCCAGCAGCAAAAGTTCTGGACATTCAAAGTACAATGAGCAGTTCTTC. Translating it yields CASSKSSGHSKYNEQFF. The J gene is TRBJ2-1, the V gene TRBV7-6, with a tentative D call TRBD1 (5 bases). The CDR3 has 17 residues. V was trimmed by 5 bases and J by 4 bases, leaving 21 bases between them. Germline V lookup: CDR1 SGHVS, CDR2 FNYEAQ.

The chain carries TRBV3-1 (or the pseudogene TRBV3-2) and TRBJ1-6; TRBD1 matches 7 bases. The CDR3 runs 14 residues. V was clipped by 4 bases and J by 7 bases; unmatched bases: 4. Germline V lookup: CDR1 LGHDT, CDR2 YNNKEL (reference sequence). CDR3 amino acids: CASSRGTENSPLHF. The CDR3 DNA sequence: TGTGCCAGCAGCCGCGGGACAGAGAATTCACCCCTCCACTTT.

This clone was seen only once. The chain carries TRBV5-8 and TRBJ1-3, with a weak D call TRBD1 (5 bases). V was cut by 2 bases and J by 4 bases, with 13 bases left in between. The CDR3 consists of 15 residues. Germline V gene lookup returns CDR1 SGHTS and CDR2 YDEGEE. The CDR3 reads CASSFSGSPGNTIYF. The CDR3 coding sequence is TGTGCCAGCAGCTTTTCAGGGTCCCCCGGAAACACCATATATTTT.

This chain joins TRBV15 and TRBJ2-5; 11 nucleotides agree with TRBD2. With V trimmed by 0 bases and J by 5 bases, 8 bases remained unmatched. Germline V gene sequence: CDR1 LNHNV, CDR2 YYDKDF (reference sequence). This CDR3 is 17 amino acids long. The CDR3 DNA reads TGTGCCACCAGCAGAGATCACCCGACTAGCGGGAAGGAGACCCAGTACTTC. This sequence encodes CATSRDHPTSGKETQYF. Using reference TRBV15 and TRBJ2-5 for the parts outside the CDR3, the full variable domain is DAMVIQNPRYQVTQFGKPVTLSCSQTLNHNVMYWYQQKSSQAPKLLFHYYDKDFNNEADTPDNFQSRRPNTSFCFLDIRSPGLGDTAMYLCATSRDHPTSGKETQYFGPGTRLLVL.

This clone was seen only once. The CDR3 loop is CAGGTNTLTGELFF. In DNA, the CDR3 is TGTGCCGGCGGGACTAACACACTCACCGGGGAGCTGTTTTTT. The chain carries TRBV7-9 and TRBJ2-2; the match to TRBD2 covers 7 bases. This CDR3 spans 14 amino acids. Germline V CDR1 and CDR2: SEHNR, FQNEAQ (reference sequence). V lost 11 bases to trimming and J lost 4 bases; unmatched junction nucleotides: 10.

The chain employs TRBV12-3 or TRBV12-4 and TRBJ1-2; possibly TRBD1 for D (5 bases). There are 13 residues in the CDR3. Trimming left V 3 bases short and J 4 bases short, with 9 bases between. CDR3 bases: TGTGCCAGCAGTTTGTCAGACAGCTATGGCTACACCTTC. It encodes CASSLSDSYGYTF.

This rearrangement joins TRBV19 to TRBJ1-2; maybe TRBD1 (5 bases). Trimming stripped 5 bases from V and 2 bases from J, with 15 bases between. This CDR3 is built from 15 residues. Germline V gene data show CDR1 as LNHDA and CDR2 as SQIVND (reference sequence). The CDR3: CASSVREGFNYGYTF. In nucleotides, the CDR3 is TGTGCCAGTAGTGTCAGGGAGGGGTTCAACTATGGCTACACCTTC.

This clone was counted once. The CDR3 loop is CASSLGQSEQFF. In DNA, the CDR3 is TGTGCCAGCAGCCTCGGACAGTCCGAGCAGTTCTTC. The genes are TRBV7-9 and TRBJ2-1, with D perhaps TRBD1 (6 bases). Trimming took 5 bases from V and 10 from J, leaving 12 bases between them. This CDR3 has 12 amino acids. Germline values: CDR1 SEHNR, CDR2 FQNEAQ (reference sequence). Together with reference TRBV7-9 and TRBJ2-1, the CDR3 gives the full variable domain: DTGVSQNPRHKITKRGQNVTFRCDPISEHNRLYWYRQTLGQGPEFLTYFQNEAQLEKSRLLSDRFSAERPKGSFSTLEIQRTEQGDSAMYLCASSLGQSEQFFGPGTRLTVL.

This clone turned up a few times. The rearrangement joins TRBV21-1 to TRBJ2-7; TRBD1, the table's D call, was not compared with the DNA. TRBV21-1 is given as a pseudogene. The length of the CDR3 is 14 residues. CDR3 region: CASSNRQVEHEQYF. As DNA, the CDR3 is TGTGCCAGCAGCAACCGACAGGTTGAGCACGAGCAGTACTTC.

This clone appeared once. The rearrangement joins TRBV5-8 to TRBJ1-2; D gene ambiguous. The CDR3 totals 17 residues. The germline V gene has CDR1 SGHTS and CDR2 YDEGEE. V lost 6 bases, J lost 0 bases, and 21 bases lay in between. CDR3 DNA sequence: TGTGCCAGCAAATTCCAATCCGGGTCCCAAGCTAACTATGGCTACACCTTC. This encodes CASKFQSGSQANYGYTF.

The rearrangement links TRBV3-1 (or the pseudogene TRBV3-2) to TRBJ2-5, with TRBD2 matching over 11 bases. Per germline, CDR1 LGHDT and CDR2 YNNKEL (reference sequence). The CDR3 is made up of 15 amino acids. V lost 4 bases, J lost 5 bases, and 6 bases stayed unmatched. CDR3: CASSPLAGERETQYF. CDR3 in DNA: TGTGCCAGCAGCCCACTAGCGGGAGAAAGGGAGACCCAGTACTTC.

For the CDR3, the DNA is TGTGCCAGCTCACCACCCCGAGGAGCGGGGGGGCAATTGGTCAATGAGCAGTTCTTC. Translated: CASSPPRGAGGQLVNEQFF. The chain couples TRBV18 to TRBJ2-1; 10 positions match TRBD2. The CDR3 has 19 residues. Trimming took 0 bases from V and 6 from J; bases not matched to a gene: 14. Germline V gene lookup returns CDR1 KGHSH and CDR2 LQKENI.

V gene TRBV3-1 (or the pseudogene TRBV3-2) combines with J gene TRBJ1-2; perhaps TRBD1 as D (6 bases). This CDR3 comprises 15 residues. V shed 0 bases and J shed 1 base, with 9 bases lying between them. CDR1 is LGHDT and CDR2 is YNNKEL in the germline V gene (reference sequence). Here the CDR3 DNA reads TGTGCCAGCAGCCAAGAGACCAGGGGTAACTATGGCTACACCTTC. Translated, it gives CASSQETRGNYGYTF.

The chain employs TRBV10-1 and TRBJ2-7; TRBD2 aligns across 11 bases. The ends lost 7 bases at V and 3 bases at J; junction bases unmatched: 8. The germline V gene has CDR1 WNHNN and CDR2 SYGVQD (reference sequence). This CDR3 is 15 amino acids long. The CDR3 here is CASITLAGADYEQYF. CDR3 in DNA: TGCGCCAGCATTACACTAGCGGGGGCAGACTACGAGCAGTACTTC.

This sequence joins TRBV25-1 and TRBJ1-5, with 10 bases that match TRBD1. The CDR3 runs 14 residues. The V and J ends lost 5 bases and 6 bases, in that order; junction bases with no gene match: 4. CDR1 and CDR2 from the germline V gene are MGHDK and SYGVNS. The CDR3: CASSPTGGGQPQHF. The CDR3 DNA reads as TGTGCCAGCAGTCCGACAGGGGGCGGTCAGCCCCAGCATTTT. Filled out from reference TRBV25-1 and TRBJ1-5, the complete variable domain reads EADIYQTPRYLVIGTGKKITLECSQTMGHDKMYWYQQDPGMELHLIHYSYGVNSTEKGDLSSESTVSRIRTEHFPLTLESARPSHTSQYLCASSPTGGGQPQHFGDGTRLSIL.

The CDR3 nucleotides read TGCGCCAGCAGACGTGGGAGGTGGCGAGGGGGCTACACCTTC. It translates to CASRRGRWRGGYTF. The J gene is TRBJ1-2, the V gene TRBV5-1; no clear D gene. This CDR3 region has 14 residues. V was pared by 5 bases and J by 8 bases, with 19 bases between. CDR1 SGHRS and CDR2 YFSETQ come from the germline V gene. The whole variable domain, remainder taken from reference TRBV5-1 and TRBJ1-2, is KAGVTQTPRYLIKTRGQQVTLSCSPISGHRSVSWYQQTPGQGLQFLFEYFSETQRNKGNFPGRFSGRQFSNSRSEMNVSTLELGDSALYLCASRRGRWRGGYTFGSGTRLTVV.

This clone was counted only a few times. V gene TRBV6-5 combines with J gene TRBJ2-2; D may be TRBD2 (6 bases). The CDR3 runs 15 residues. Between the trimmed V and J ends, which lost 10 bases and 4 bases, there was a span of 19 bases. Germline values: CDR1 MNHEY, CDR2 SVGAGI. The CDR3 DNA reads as TGTGCCATCCTTTCATCGGCGGGACGCACCGGGGAGCTGTTTTTT. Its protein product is CAILSSAGRTGELFF.